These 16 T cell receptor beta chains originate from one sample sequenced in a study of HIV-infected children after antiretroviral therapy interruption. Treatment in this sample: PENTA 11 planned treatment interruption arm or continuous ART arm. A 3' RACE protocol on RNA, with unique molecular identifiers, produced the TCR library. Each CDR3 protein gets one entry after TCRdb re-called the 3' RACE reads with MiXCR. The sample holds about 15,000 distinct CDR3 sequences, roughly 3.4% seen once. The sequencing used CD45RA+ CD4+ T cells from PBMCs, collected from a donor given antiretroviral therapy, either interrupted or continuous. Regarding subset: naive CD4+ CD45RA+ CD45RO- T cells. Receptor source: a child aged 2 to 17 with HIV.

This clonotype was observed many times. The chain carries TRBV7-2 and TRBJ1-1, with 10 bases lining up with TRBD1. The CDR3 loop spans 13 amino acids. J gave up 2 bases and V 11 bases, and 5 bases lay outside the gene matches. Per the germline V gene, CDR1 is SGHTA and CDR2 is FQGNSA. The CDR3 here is CALRQGANTEAFF. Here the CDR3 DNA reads TGTGCCTTGAGACAGGGGGCAAACACTGAAGCTTTCTTT.

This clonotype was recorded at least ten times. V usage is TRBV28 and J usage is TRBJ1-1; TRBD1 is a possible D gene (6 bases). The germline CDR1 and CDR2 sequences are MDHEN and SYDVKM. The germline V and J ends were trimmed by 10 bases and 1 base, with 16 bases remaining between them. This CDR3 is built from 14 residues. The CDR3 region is CATTLPGQNTEAFF. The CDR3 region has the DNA TGTGCCACAACCCTTCCGGGACAGAACACTGAAGCTTTCTTT.

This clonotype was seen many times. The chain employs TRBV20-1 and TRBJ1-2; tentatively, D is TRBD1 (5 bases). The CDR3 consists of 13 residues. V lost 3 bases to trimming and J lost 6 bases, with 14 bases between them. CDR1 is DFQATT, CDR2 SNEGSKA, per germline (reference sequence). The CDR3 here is CSASPPGANGYTF. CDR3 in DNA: TGCAGTGCTAGCCCCCCCGGGGCCAATGGCTACACCTTC.

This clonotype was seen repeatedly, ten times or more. CDR3 protein: CATGDRGRNSNEQYF. The CDR3 bases are TGTGCCACCGGTGACAGGGGGCGAAATAGTAACGAGCAGTACTTC. This chain connects TRBV19 to TRBJ2-7; 10 bases are shared with TRBD1. Losses at the gene ends were 10 bases for V and 5 bases for J; bases not matched to a gene: 14. Germline CDR1 reads LNHDA; CDR2 reads SQIVND (reference sequence). The CDR3 contains 15 residues. Full variable domain (outside the CDR3, taken from reference TRBV19 and TRBJ2-7): DGGITQSPKYLFRKEGQNVTLSCEQNLNHDAMYWYRQDPGQGLRLIYYSQIVNDFQKGDIAEGYSVSREKKESFPLTVTSAQKNPTAFYLCATGDRGRNSNEQYFGPGTRLTVT.

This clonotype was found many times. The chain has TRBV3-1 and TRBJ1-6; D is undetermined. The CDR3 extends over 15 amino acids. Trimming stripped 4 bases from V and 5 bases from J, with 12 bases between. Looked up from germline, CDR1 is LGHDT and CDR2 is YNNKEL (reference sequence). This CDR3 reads CASSRGPSDNSPLHF. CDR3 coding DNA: TGTGCCAGCAGCCGAGGACCGTCCGATAATTCACCCCTCCACTTT. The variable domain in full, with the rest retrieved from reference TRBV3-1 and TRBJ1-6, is DTAVSQTPKYLVTQMGNDKSIKCEQNLGHDTMYWYKQDSKKFLKIMFSYNNKELIINETVPNRFSPKSPDKAHLNLHINSLELGDSAVYFCASSRGPSDNSPLHFGNGTRLTVT.

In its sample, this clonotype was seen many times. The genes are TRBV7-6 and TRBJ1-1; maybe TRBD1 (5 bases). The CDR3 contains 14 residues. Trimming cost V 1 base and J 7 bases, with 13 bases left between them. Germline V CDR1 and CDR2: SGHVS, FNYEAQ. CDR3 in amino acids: CASSLGPSRGEAFF. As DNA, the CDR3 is TGTGCCAGCAGCTTAGGTCCCTCAAGGGGTGAAGCTTTCTTT.

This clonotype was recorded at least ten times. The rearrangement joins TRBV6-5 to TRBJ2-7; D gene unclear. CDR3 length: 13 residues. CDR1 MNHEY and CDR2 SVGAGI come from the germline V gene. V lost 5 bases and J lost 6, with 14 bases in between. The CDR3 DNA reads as TGTGCCAGCAGTACATCTCCCAGAGGCGAGCAGTACTTC. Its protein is CASSTSPRGEQYF.

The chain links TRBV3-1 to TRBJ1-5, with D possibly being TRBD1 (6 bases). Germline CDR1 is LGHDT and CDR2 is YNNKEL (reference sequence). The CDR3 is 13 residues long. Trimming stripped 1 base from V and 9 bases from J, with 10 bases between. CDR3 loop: CASSQGRGGPQHF. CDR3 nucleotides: TGTGCCAGCAGCCAAGGTCGAGGGGGGCCCCAGCATTTT.

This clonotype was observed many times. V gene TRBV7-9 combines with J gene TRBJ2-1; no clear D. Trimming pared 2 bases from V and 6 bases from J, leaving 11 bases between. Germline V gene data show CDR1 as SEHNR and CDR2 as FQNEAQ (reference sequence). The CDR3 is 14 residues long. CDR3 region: CASSLTSPANEQFF. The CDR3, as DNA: TGTGCCAGCAGCTTAACCAGTCCCGCCAATGAGCAGTTCTTC. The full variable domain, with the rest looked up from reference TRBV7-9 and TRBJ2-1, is DTGVSQNPRHKITKRGQNVTFRCDPISEHNRLYWYRQTLGQGPEFLTYFQNEAQLEKSRLLSDRFSAERPKGSFSTLEIQRTEQGDSAMYLCASSLTSPANEQFFGPGTRLTVL.

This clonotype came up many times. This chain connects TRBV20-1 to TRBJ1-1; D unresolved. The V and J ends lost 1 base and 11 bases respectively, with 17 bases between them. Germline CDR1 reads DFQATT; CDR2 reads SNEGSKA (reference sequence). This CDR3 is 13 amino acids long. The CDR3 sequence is CSARAIETLGAFF. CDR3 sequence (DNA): TGCAGTGCTAGAGCCATCGAAACGCTGGGGGCTTTCTTT.

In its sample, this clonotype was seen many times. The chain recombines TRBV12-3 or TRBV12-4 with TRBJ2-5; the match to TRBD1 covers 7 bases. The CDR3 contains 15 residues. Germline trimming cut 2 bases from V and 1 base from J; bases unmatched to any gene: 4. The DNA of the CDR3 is TGTGCCAGCAGTTTAAGGGGGACAGTCCAAGAGACCCAGTACTTC. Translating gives CASSLRGTVQETQYF.

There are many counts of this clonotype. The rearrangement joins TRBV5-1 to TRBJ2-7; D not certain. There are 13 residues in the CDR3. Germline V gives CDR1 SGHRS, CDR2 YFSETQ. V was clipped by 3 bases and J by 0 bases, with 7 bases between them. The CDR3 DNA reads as TGCGCCAGCAGCTCCCGGGCCTCCTACGAGCAGTACTTC. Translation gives CASSSRASYEQYF.

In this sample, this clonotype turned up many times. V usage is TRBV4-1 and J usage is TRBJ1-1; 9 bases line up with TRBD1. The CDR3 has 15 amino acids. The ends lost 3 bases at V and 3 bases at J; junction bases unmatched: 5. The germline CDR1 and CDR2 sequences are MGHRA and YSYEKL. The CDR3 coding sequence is TGCGCCAGCAGCCAGGGGGGACAGGGCGACACTGAAGCTTTCTTT. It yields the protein CASSQGGQGDTEAFF.

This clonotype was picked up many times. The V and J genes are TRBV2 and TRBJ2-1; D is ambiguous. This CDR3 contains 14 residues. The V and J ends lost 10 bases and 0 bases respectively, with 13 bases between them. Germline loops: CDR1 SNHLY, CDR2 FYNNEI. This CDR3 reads CATHQDVSYNEQFF. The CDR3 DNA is TGTGCCACCCATCAGGACGTCTCCTACAATGAGCAGTTCTTC.

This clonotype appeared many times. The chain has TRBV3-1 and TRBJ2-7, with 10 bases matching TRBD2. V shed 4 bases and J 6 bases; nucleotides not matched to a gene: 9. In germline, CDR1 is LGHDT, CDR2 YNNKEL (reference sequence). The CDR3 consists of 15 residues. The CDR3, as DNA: TGTGCCAGCAGCCTTAGCGGGAGGCTTGGGGGCGAGCAGTACTTC. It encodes CASSLSGRLGGEQYF.

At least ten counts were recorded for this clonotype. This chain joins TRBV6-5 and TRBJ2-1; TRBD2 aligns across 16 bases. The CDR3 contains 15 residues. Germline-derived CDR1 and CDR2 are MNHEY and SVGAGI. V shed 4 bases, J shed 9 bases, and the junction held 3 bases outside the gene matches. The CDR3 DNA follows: TGTGCCAGCAGTTCGGGACTAGCGGGGGGGAGTGAGCAGTTCTTC. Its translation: CASSSGLAGGSEQFF.